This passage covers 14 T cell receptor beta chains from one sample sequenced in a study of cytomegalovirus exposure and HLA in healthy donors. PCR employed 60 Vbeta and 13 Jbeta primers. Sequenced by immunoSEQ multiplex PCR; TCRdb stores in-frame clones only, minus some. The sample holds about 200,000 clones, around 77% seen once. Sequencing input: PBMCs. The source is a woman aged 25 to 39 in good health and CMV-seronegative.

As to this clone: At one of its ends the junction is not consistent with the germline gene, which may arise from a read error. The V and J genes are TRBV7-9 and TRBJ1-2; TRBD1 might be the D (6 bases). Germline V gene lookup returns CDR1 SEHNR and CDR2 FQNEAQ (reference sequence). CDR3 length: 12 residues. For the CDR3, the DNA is TGTTCCAGCAGCCCGGACAGATATGGCTACCCCTTC. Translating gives CSSSPDRYGYPF.

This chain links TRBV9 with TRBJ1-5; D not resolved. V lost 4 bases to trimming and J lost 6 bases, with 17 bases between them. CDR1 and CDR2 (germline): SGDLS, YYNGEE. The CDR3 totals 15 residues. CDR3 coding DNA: TGTGCCAGCAGCCCCGGCCGGGGTGGCGGTCAGCCCCAGCATTTT. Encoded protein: CASSPGRGGGQPQHF.

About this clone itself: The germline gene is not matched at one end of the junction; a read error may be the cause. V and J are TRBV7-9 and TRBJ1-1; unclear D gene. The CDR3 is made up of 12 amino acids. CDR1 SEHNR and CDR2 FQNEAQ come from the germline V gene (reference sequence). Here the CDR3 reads CSSKLSNTEAFF. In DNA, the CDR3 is TGTTCCAGCAAACTGAGTAACACTGAAGCTTTCTTT.

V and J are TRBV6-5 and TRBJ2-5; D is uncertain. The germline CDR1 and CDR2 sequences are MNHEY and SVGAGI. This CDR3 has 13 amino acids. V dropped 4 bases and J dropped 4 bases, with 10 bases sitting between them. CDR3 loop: CASSFPGTETQYF. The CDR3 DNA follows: TGTGCCAGCAGTTTTCCAGGAACAGAGACCCAGTACTTC.

The CDR3 DNA sequence: TGTGCCAGCAGCGTAGGTGGACAGGGGAGAGGCTACACCTTC. Translated, it gives CASSVGGQGRGYTF. The rearrangement uses TRBV9 and TRBJ1-2, with 9 nucleotides matching TRBD1. Germline CDR1 and CDR2: SGDLS and YYNGEE. The CDR3 length is 14 residues. The trim removed 0 bases at V and 8 bases at J, leaving 5 bases unmatched.

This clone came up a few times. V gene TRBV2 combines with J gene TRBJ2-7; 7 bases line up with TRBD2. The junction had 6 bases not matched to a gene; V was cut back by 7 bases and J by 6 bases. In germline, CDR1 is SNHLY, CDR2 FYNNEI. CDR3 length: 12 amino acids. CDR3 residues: CASTGRVPEQYF. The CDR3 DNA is TGTGCCAGCACGGGGAGGGTCCCCGAGCAGTACTTC.

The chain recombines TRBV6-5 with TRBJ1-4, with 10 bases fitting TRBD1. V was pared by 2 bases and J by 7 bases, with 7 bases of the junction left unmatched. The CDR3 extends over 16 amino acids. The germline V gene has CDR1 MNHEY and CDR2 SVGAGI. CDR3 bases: TGTGCCAGCAGTTACGCGTCCGGGACAGGGGTTGAAAAACTGTTTTTT. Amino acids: CASSYASGTGVEKLFF.

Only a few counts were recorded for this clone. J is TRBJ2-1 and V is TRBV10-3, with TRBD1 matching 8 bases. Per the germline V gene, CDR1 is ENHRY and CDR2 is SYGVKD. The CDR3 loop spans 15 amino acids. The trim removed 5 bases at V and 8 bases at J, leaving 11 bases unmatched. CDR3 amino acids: CAISKGTGGEDEQFF. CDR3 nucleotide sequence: TGTGCCATCAGTAAGGGGACAGGAGGTGAAGATGAGCAGTTCTTC.

CDR3 in DNA: TGTGCCAGCAGCAAAGCTTGGACAGGGAATGGAAACACCATATATTTT. The encoded protein is CASSKAWTGNGNTIYF. This sequence joins TRBV21-1 and TRBJ1-3; the tabulated D call, TRBD1, remains unverified against the DNA. TRBV21-1 is termed a pseudogene. The CDR3 sequence is 16 residues long.

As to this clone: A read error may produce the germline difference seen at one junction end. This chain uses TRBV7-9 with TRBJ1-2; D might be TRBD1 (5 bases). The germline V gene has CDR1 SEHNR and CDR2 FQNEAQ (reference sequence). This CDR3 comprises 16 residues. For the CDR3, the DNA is TGTTCCAGCAGCTTCGCCAGGGAGGCCTTGCTCTCTGGCTACACCTTC. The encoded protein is CSSSFAREALLSGYTF.

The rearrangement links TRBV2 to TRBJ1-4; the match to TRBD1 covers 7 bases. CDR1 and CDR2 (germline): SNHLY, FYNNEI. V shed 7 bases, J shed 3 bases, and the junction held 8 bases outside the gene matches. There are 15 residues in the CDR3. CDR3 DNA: TGTGCCAGCACTTACTACAGGGGTCCTAATGAAAAACTGTTTTTT. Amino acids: CASTYYRGPNEKLFF.

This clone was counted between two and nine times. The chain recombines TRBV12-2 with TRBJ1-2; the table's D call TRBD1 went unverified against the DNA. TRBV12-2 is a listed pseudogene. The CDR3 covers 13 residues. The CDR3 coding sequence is TGTGCAAGTCGCTCAACAGGGTTCTATGGCTACACCTTC. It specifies CASRSTGFYGYTF.

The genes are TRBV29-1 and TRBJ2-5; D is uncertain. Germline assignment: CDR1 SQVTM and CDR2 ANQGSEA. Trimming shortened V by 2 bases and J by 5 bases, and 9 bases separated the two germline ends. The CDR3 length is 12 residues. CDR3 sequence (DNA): TGCAGCGTTGAACCCCCCGGGGAGACCCAGTACTTC. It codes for CSVEPPGETQYF.

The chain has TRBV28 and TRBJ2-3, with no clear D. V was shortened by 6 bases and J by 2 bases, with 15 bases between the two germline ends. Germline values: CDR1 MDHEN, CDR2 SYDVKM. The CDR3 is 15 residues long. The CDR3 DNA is TGTGCCAGCAGACCTACAGTGGCCCTCACAGATACGCAGTATTTT. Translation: CASRPTVALTDTQYF. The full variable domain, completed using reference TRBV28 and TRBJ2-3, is DVKVTQSSRYLVKRTGEKVFLECVQDMDHENMFWYRQDPGLGLRLIYFSYDVKMKEKGDIPEGYSVSREKKERFSLILESASTNQTSMYLCASRPTVALTDTQYFGPGTRLTVL.